What follows are 23 T cell receptor beta chains derived from one specimen sequenced in a study of blood T cell repertoires in COVID-19. Repertoires were generated with immunoSEQ multiplex PCR, while TCRdb's copy carries only in-frame clones and drops some. The sample lists tens of thousands of clones, 75% to 90% occurring once. Sequencing was done on a sample of peripheral blood. These receptors were taken from a man aged 30-40 years with active or convalescent COVID-19.

CDR3 region: CASSGYGQPTEAFF. The CDR3 DNA is TGTGCCAGCAGCGGGTACGGACAGCCCACTGAAGCTTTCTTT. This chain links TRBV5-4 with TRBJ1-1, with a tentative D call TRBD1 (6 bases). Germline V gene lookup returns CDR1 SGHNT and CDR2 YYREEE (reference sequence). V lost 4 bases and J 4 bases, leaving 14 bases between the germline ends. The CDR3 length is 14 residues.

The chain employs TRBV24-1 and TRBJ2-4; tentatively, D is TRBD2 (6 bases). V was clipped by 2 bases and J by 8 bases, with 9 bases between them. Germline CDR1 and CDR2: KGHDR and SFDVKD. The CDR3 is made up of 13 amino acids. CDR3 bases: TGTGCCACCAGTGATTGGCGGGGACACATTCAGTACTTC. Protein sequence: CATSDWRGHIQYF.

This clone has only one observation. The chain has TRBV30 and TRBJ2-3; TRBD2 matches 7 bases. CDR1 and CDR2 from the germline V gene are GTSNPN and SVGIG (reference sequence). CDR3 length equals 15 residues. V dropped 2 bases and J dropped 2; count of bases not matched to a gene: 7. CDR3 DNA sequence: TGTGCCTGGAGTAGAGCTAGCGGCTTCACAGATACGCAGTATTTT. It codes for CAWSRASGFTDTQYF.

The rearrangement uses TRBV11-2 and TRBJ2-2; 8 positions match TRBD2. Germline loops: CDR1 SGHAT, CDR2 FQNNGV. The J segment lost 8 bases and the V segment lost 0 bases, leaving 8 bases of the junction unmatched. The CDR3 totals 16 residues. The CDR3, as DNA: TGTGCCAGCAGCTTAGACCCGGGACTAGGGTCGGGGGAGCTGTTTTTT. Translating it yields CASSLDPGLGSGELFF.

The V and J genes are TRBV19 and TRBJ2-2; 14 bases are shared with TRBD2. CDR1 is LNHDA and CDR2 is SQIVND in the germline V gene (reference sequence). The CDR3 spans 17 residues. Germline trimming cut 6 bases from V and 7 bases from J; bases unmatched to any gene: 10. The DNA of the CDR3 is TGTGCCAGTAGCCGACTAGCGGGAGGGCGTAAGGTCGGGGAGCTGTTTTTT. It encodes CASSRLAGGRKVGELFF.

This chain joins TRBV11-2 and TRBJ1-2, with a weak D call TRBD1 (6 bases). Trimming removed 1 base at V and 6 bases at J, with 12 bases between. This CDR3 has 14 residues. Germline CDR1 and CDR2: SGHAT and FQNNGV. The CDR3 sequence is CASSLVGQGNGYTF. CDR3 nucleotide sequence: TGTGCCAGCAGCTTAGTTGGGCAGGGGAATGGCTACACCTTC. The variable domain in full, with the rest retrieved from reference TRBV11-2 and TRBJ1-2, is EAGVAQSPRYKIIEKRQSVAFWCNPISGHATLYWYQQILGQGPKLLIQFQNNGVVDDSQLPKDRFSAERLKGVDSTLKIQPAKLEDSAVYLCASSLVGQGNGYTFGSGTRLTVV.

The gene calls are TRBV11-2 and TRBJ1-6; 9 bases are shared with TRBD1. The germline V gene has CDR1 SGHAT and CDR2 FQNNGV. The CDR3 totals 11 residues. With 5 bases clipped from V and 15 bases from J, the junction kept 2 bases outside the gene matches. As DNA, the CDR3 is TGTGCCAGCAGCCCGGACAGGGGCCTCCACTTT. Protein: CASSPDRGLHF.

This clone was observed a single time. The chain employs TRBV1 and TRBJ1-1; the table's D gene call, TRBD1, was not cross checked with the DNA. TRBV1 is annotated as a pseudogene. CDR3 size: 14 residues. The CDR3 is CTSSQDHKGERAFF. Written as DNA, the CDR3 is TGCACCAGCAGCCAAGATCATAAGGGGGAGCGAGCTTTCTTT.

The chain employs TRBV9 and TRBJ1-2, with 7 bases aligning to TRBD1. Germline lookup yields CDR1 SGDLS and CDR2 YYNGEE. The CDR3 is 14 residues long. Losses at the gene ends were 0 bases for V and 7 bases for J; bases not matched to a gene: 6. The CDR3 is CASSVEGAIGGYTF. The CDR3, as DNA: TGTGCCAGCAGCGTAGAGGGGGCTATTGGTGGCTACACCTTC.

This clone appeared a single time. The chain combines TRBV28 with TRBJ2-7, with D hard to call. The CDR3 extends over 13 amino acids. The V gene lost 3 bases and the J gene lost 2 bases, with 8 bases spanning the gap. In germline, CDR1 is MDHEN, CDR2 SYDVKM. CDR3 DNA: TGTGCCAGCAGTTTGTCCTCAGCCTACGAGCAGTACTTC. Its translation is CASSLSSAYEQYF.

This clone was observed a single time. The rearrangement joins TRBV3-1 (or the pseudogene TRBV3-2) to TRBJ1-1; 10 bases align to TRBD1. The CDR3 consists of 16 residues. The V and J ends lost 4 bases and 0 bases, in that order; junction bases with no gene match: 5. Germline values: CDR1 LGHDT, CDR2 YNNKEL (reference sequence). Written as DNA, the CDR3 is TGTGCCAGCAGCCTGACAGGGGGCGGAATGAACACTGAAGCTTTCTTT. Its translation is CASSLTGGGMNTEAFF.

The chain couples TRBV5-1 to TRBJ1-3; 9 bases match TRBD1. Germline CDR1 reads SGHRS; CDR2 reads YFSETQ. This CDR3 contains 15 residues. V lost 3 bases to trimming and J lost 4 bases; unmatched junction nucleotides: 5. This chain's CDR3 is CASSSGTGTGNTIYF. In DNA, the CDR3 is TGCGCCAGCAGCTCCGGGACAGGGACCGGAAACACCATATATTTT. The full variable domain, with the rest looked up from reference TRBV5-1 and TRBJ1-3, is KAGVTQTPRYLIKTRGQQVTLSCSPISGHRSVSWYQQTPGQGLQFLFEYFSETQRNKGNFPGRFSGRQFSNSRSEMNVSTLELGDSALYLCASSSGTGTGNTIYFGEGSWLTVV.

The rearrangement links TRBV2 to TRBJ1-1; tentatively, D is TRBD1 (6 bases). Between the trimmed V and J ends, which lost 4 bases and 0 bases, there was a span of 9 bases. In germline, CDR1 is SNHLY, CDR2 FYNNEI. There are 14 residues in the CDR3. The CDR3 nucleotides are TGTGCCAGCAGTGCAGACAGGATGAACACTGAAGCTTTCTTT. Translated: CASSADRMNTEAFF.

This chain connects TRBV5-6 to TRBJ2-5, with 8 bases lining up with TRBD1. The CDR3 spans 13 residues. Germline V gene data show CDR1 as SGHDT and CDR2 as YYEEEE. The V segment lost 4 bases and the J segment 4 bases; nucleotides outside the gene matches: 3. In DNA form, the CDR3 reads TGTGCCAGCAGCCTCGGACAGGGAGAGACCCAGTACTTC. It encodes CASSLGQGETQYF.

V usage is TRBV7-8 and J usage is TRBJ2-7, with unresolved D. The germline V gene encodes CDR1 SGHVS and CDR2 FQNEAQ. V gave up 5 bases and J gave up 0 bases, with 8 bases separating them. This CDR3 comprises 13 residues. CDR3 in DNA: TGTGCCAGCAGCCCTGGCCCCTCCTACGAGCAGTACTTC. This encodes CASSPGPSYEQYF. Full variable domain (outside the CDR3, taken from reference TRBV7-8 and TRBJ2-7): GAGVSQSPRYKVAKRGQDVALRCDPISGHVSLFWYQQALGQGPEFLTYFQNEAQLDKSGLPSDRFFAERPEGSVSTLKIQRTQQEDSAVYLCASSPGPSYEQYFGPGTRLTVT.

The chain carries TRBV7-9 and TRBJ2-5, with TRBD2 identical over 9 bases. CDR3 size: 16 residues. Germline lookup yields CDR1 SEHNR and CDR2 FQNEAQ (reference sequence). V gave up 5 bases and J gave up 3 bases; unmatched junction bases: 10. CDR3 residues: CASSPRMGLAEETQYF. The CDR3 region has the DNA TGTGCCAGCAGCCCGCGAATGGGACTAGCTGAAGAGACCCAGTACTTC.

This chain links TRBV6-5 with TRBJ2-7, with no clear D. Germline lookup yields CDR1 MNHEY and CDR2 SVGAGI. CDR3 size: 14 residues. The ends were cut back, 0 bases at V and 1 base at J, with 7 bases in the middle. The CDR3 protein is CASSYSRQSYEQYV. DNA for the CDR3: TGTGCCAGCAGTTACTCGCGGCAGTCCTACGAGCAGTACGTC.

CDR3: CASSSGQGNTEAFF. DNA of the CDR3: TGCGCCAGCAGCTCGGGACAGGGGAACACTGAAGCTTTCTTT. This chain uses TRBV5-1 with TRBJ1-1; TRBD1 matches 9 bases. Germline loops: CDR1 SGHRS, CDR2 YFSETQ. Trimming cost V 3 bases and J 1 base; bases outside gene matches: 1. The CDR3 runs to 14 residues.

The chain uses TRBV7-9 and TRBJ2-3, with D uncertain. With 1 base removed from V and 1 base from J, the gap between germline ends came to 3 bases. Germline CDR1 and CDR2: SEHNR and FQNEAQ (reference sequence). The CDR3 runs 13 residues. CDR3: CASSLGGTDTQYF. DNA of the CDR3: TGTGCCAGCAGCTTAGGCGGCACAGATACGCAGTATTTT. The full variable domain, completed using reference TRBV7-9 and TRBJ2-3, is DTGVSQNPRHKITKRGQNVTFRCDPISEHNRLYWYRQTLGQGPEFLTYFQNEAQLEKSRLLSDRFSAERPKGSFSTLEIQRTEQGDSAMYLCASSLGGTDTQYFGPGTRLTVL.

The genes are TRBV4-1 and TRBJ1-6; 7 positions agree with TRBD1. Per the germline V gene, CDR1 is MGHRA and CDR2 is YSYEKL. This CDR3 is built from 18 residues. J gave up 7 bases and V 0 bases, and 12 bases lay outside the gene matches. The CDR3 region is CASSQDSLGTVLNSPLHF. The CDR3 DNA sequence: TGCGCCAGCAGCCAAGATAGTCTAGGGACAGTCCTAAATTCACCCCTCCACTTT.

V is TRBV6-5 and J is TRBJ1-1; 7 nucleotides line up with TRBD1. Germline V gives CDR1 MNHEY, CDR2 SVGAGI. V was pared by 5 bases and J by 2 bases, with 5 bases of the junction left unmatched. This CDR3 contains 14 residues. The chain's CDR3 is CASSRGTVNTEAFF. DNA of the CDR3: TGTGCCAGCAGTAGGGGGACAGTCAACACTGAAGCTTTCTTT.

The chain employs TRBV7-9 and TRBJ1-1; TRBD1 aligns across 10 bases. Trimming removed 5 bases from V and 5 bases from J; junction bases left unmatched: 8. Germline loops: CDR1 SEHNR, CDR2 FQNEAQ (reference sequence). CDR3 size: 15 residues. The CDR3 region is CASSHPDRGVTEAFF. The CDR3 nucleotides are TGTGCCAGCAGCCATCCGGACAGGGGGGTAACTGAAGCTTTCTTT.

The V and J genes are TRBV19 and TRBJ1-1; D unclear. Trimming pared 7 bases from V and 1 base from J, leaving 7 bases between. The CDR3 runs 12 residues. CDR1 is LNHDA and CDR2 is SQIVND in the germline V gene (reference sequence). In DNA, the CDR3 is TGTGCCAGTAACGAGAGGAACACTGAAGCTTTCTTT. Protein sequence: CASNERNTEAFF. The full variable domain, with the rest looked up from reference TRBV19 and TRBJ1-1, is DGGITQSPKYLFRKEGQNVTLSCEQNLNHDAMYWYRQDPGQGLRLIYYSQIVNDFQKGDIAEGYSVSREKKESFPLTVTSAQKNPTAFYLCASNERNTEAFFGQGTRLTVV.